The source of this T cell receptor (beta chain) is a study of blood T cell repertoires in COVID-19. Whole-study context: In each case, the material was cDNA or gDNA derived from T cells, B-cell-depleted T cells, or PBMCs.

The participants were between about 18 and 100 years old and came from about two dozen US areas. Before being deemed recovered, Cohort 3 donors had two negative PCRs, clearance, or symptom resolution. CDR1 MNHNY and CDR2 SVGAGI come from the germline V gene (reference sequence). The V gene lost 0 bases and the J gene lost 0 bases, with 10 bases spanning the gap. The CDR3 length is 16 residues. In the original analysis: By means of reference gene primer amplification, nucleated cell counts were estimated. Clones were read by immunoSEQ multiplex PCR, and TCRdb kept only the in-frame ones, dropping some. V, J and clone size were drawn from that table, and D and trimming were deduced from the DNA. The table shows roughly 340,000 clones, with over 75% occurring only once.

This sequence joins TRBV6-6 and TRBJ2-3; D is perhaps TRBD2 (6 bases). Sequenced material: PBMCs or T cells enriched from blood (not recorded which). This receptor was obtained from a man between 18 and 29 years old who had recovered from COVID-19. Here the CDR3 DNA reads TGTGCCAGCAGTTACTCTAGCGGAGTCAGCACAGATACGCAGTATTTT. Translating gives CASSYSSGVSTDTQYF.